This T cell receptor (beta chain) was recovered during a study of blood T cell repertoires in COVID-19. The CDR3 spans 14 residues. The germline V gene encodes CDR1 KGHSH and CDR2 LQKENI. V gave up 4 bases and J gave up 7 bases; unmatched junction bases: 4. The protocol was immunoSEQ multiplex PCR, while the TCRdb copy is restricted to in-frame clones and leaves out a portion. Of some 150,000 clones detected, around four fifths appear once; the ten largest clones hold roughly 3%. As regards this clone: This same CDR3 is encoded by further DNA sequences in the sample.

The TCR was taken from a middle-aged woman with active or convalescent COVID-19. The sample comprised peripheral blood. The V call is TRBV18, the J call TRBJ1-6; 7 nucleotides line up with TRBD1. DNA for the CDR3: TGTGCCAGCTCACGCGACAGGGAAAATTCACCCCTCCACTTT. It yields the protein CASSRDRENSPLHF.